The rows below give T cell receptor beta chains drawn from one sample of a study of Ad26.COV2.S vaccination and SARS-CoV-2 variants. TCRdb's table, derived via immunoSEQ multiplex PCR, lists solely in-frame clones and lacks some. The sample has roughly 400,000 clones; 92% are singletons. This sample comprised peripheral blood, obtained in a trial of Ad26.COV2.S vaccine versus placebo. The receptors were gathered from a person between 18 and 65 years old who received the Ad26.COV2.S COVID-19 vaccine or a placebo. Both conserved end residues are part of each CDR3. D genes are given only for firm matches. Where a row states a size, it is once, few, many or the class of an expanded clone; other rows omit it.

>TRBV7-2|NA|TRBJ1-6|NA
CASSSKMGNSPLHF
TGTGCCAGCAGCTCCAAAATGGGGAATTCACCCCTCCACTTT
>TRBV27|once|TRBJ2-6|NA
CASSLFTGFSGANVLTF
TGTGCCAGCAGTTTATTTACAGGTTTCTCTGGGGCCAACGTCCTGACTTTC
>TRBV19|few|TRBJ1-2|NA
CASSLENYGYTF
TGTGCCAGTAGTTTGGAGAACTATGGCTACACCTTC
>TRBV13|NA|TRBJ2-7|TRBD2
CASSSSLAGALSSSYEQYF
TGTGCCAGCAGCTCCTCACTAGCGGGGGCCCTTTCTAGCTCCTACGAGCAGTACTTC
>TRBV19|NA|TRBJ2-3|NA
CASSTGTGHHTDTQYF
TGTGCCAGTAGCACAGGTACGGGACACCACACAGATACGCAGTATTTT
>TRBV28|NA|TRBJ2-7|NA
CASSWAQGYEQYF
TGTGCCAGCAGTTGGGCTCAGGGTTACGAGCAGTACTTC
>TRBV11-2|NA|TRBJ1-2|NA
CASIPPTVTPGGYTF
TGTGCCAGCATCCCCCCGACCGTAACCCCCGGAGGCTACACCTTC
>TRBV7-8|NA|TRBJ2-4|TRBD1
CASSPRDSTTLLAKNIQYF
TGTGCCAGCAGCCCACGGGACAGCACAACGCTTCTAGCCAAAAACATTCAGTACTTC
>TRBV7-9|NA|TRBJ2-3|NA
CASSLGPTDTQYF
TGTGCCAGCAGCCTGGGGCCGACAGATACGCAGTATTTT
>TRBV7-2|NA|TRBJ1-5|TRBD1
CASSRDRGQPQHF
TGTGCCAGCAGCCGTGACAGGGGACAGCCCCAGCATTTT
>TRBV6-5|NA|TRBJ2-1|NA
CASSYLRGANEQFF
TGTGCCAGCAGTTACCTCCGGGGGGCGAATGAGCAGTTCTTC
>TRBV2|NA|TRBJ2-2|TRBD2
CASRLLAGYSNTGELFF
TGTGCCAGCAGACTTCTAGCGGGGTACTCGAACACCGGGGAGCTGTTTTTT
>TRBV7-9|NA|TRBJ2-1|NA
CASSSWNEQFF
TGTGCCAGCAGCTCCTGGAATGAGCAGTTCTTC
>TRBV3-1/TRBV3-2|once|TRBJ2-3|TRBD2
CASSQGPAGATDTQYF
TGTGCCAGCAGCCAAGGGCCAGCGGGGGCCACAGATACGCAGTATTTT
>TRBV3-1/TRBV3-2|NA|TRBJ2-1|TRBD2
CASSQVQGSGVYNEQFF
TGTGCCAGCAGCCAAGTACAGGGTAGCGGGGTTTACAATGAGCAGTTCTTC
>TRBV13|NA|TRBJ1-2|NA
CASSSLNQANYGYTF
TGTGCCAGCAGCAGTCTTAACCAGGCTAACTATGGCTACACCTTC
>TRBV3-1/TRBV3-2|NA|TRBJ1-6|NA
CASTTEGGESPLHF
TGTGCCAGCACCACCGAGGGAGGGGAATCACCCCTCCACTTT
>TRBV18|NA|TRBJ1-2|NA
CASSPTNYGYTF
TGTGCCAGCTCACCGACAAACTATGGCTACACCTTC
>TRBV30|NA|TRBJ2-7|TRBD1
CAWSRGTGDYEQYF
TGTGCCTGGAGTCGGGGGACAGGGGACTACGAGCAGTACTTC
>TRBV12-3/TRBV12-4|NA|TRBJ2-2|NA
CASSLMGPGELFF
TGTGCCAGCAGTTTAATGGGCCCCGGGGAGCTGTTTTTT
>TRBV11-3|NA|TRBJ2-5|NA
CASSFSWQETQYF
TGTGCCAGCAGCTTCTCCTGGCAAGAGACCCAGTACTTC
>TRBV5-5|NA|TRBJ1-4|NA
CASSLIVTNEKLFF
TGTGCCAGCAGCTTGATCGTTACTAATGAAAAACTGTTTTTT
>TRBV21-1|NA|TRBJ2-4|NA
CASSKIGPRSPKNIQYF
TGTGCCAGCAGCAAAATCGGGCCAAGGTCCCCCAAAAACATTCAGTACTTC
>TRBV7-2|NA|TRBJ2-7|NA
CASSLSLGDEQYF
TGTGCCAGCAGCTTATCGCTAGGGGACGAGCAGTACTTC
>TRBV11-2|NA|TRBJ2-1|NA
CASSWLVGDSYNEQFF
TGTGCCAGCAGCTGGCTAGTGGGGGATTCCTACAATGAGCAGTTCTTC
>TRBV6-5|once|TRBJ2-1|NA
CASSYLRGSYNEQFF
TGTGCCAGCAGTTACCTAAGGGGTTCCTACAATGAGCAGTTCTTC
>TRBV4-1|few|TRBJ1-1|NA
CASSQATRGTEAFF
TGCGCCAGCAGCCAAGCCACCCGGGGCACTGAAGCTTTCTTT
>TRBV19|NA|TRBJ2-7|TRBD1
CASSPGQVVYEQYF
TGTGCCAGTAGCCCGGGACAGGTCGTCTACGAGCAGTACTTC